This T cell receptor beta chain was documented in a study of T cells in Graves' hyperthyroidism and ophthalmopathy (dated by TCRdb to the late 2010s). Regarding the study in general: Peripheral blood was collected at initial diagnosis, before any treatment. To identify distinguishing TCR V-J signatures, a discovery cohort of around 100 patients was used, comprising roughly 45 with Graves' ophthalmopathy and approximately 58 with stable Graves' hyperthyroidism. Prospective prediction of ophthalmopathy was tested in an independent validation cohort of 18 to 20 hyperthyroidism patients and 15 to 17 patients who later progressed to ophthalmopathy. For training and testing, the 80 to 100 patients in the discovery cohort were randomly divided in a 7:3 ratio. In about 6 Graves' hyperthyroidism patients, the study also compared T-cell repertoires from thyroid tissue with T-cell repertoires from blood. Following sampling, methimazole starting at 30 mg daily was given to hyperthyroidism patients, and high-dose intravenous methylprednisolone was given to ophthalmopathy patients. According to the paper, TCR Vbeta CDR3 sequencing was carried out on more than 120 peripheral blood samples, which came from fewer than 50 ophthalmopathy, around 75 hyperthyroidism and approximately 17 progressor patients.

As concerns this clonotype: No cognate antigen has been identified for it. Possible read error: a much larger clone is one base away.

Stable Graves' hyperthyroidism was defined as no progression to ophthalmopathy during 18 months of follow-up. Hyperthyroidism patients were newly diagnosed, had a disease duration of under 2 months, and were aged 18 to 65 years. The study excluded patients with uncontrolled infections, other autoimmune diseases, pregnancy or lactation. Diagnoses were based on clinical symptoms, serum thyroxine and TRAb, thyroid ultrasound and orbital computed tomography. Ficoll-Paque density gradient centrifugation was used to isolate PBMCs from under 11 ml of fresh peripheral blood. Total RNA was extracted using Trizol reagent, and RNA quality was assessed on an Agilent 2100 Bioanalyzer. TCR beta CDR3 regions were amplified from RNA transcripts. The first round of RT-PCR for the TCR CDR3 was performed with the HTBI primer set and the Qiagen OneStep RT-PCR kit. Libraries were constructed in a second round of multiplex PCR, after which size selection and purification were carried out. The libraries were sequenced on an Illumina HiSeq2000 using paired-end 100 bp reads. Under the source paper's analysis protocol: Raw data were processed with SOAPnuke, discarding reads with adapters, uncalled bases, mean Phred below 15, or no exact constant-primer or identifier match. High-quality paired reads were merged using COPE v1.2.5, and each unique nucleotide sequence was defined as a clonotype. Clonotypes were aligned to IMGT TRBV, TRBD and TRBJ reference segments using MiTCR v1.1. Only V-J combinations with frequency above 0.0001, covering about 99% of repertoires, were analysed. A TCS score was defined as the ratio of F50 (clonal expansion) to E x V (chaos), with BLOSUM62-based TCRdist applied between CDR3 peptides within each V-J. Welch's t-statistics and random forest reduced 450 to 600 V-J features to 13, which were used in a naive Bayes classifier (R e1071). The Morisita-Horn index was used to measure how similar the thyroid and blood repertoires were. TCRdb took the public reads, trimmed them with fastp at Q25, ran MiXCR for clone calling and kept in-frame beta chains. Rows matching on CDR3 protein sequence are summarized as one entry with the most common DNA and genes. These V and J calls are TCRdb output, not the study's own analysis. The sample contains nearly 750,000 distinct CDR3 sequences, 30% to 40% of them found a single time. Around 30% of the sample lies in the top ten.

General findings and caveats noted by the study authors: A 13 V-J signature model separated ophthalmopathy from stable hyperthyroidism, with around 88% sensitivity and approximately 81% specificity in cross-validation and 80%/75% in testing. No statistical method was used to fix the sample size in advance, and group allocation was not hidden from the investigators. Most expanded thyroid clonotypes (frequency above 0.001) were also detected in blood, a finding suggesting that blood repertoires may reflect thyroid immune responses. During validation, the model predicted progression to ophthalmopathy a median of about 6.5 months ahead of onset, with 60% to 71% sensitivity and roughly 75% specificity.

Cut back by 5 bases and 8 bases, the V and J ends lie 12 bases apart. As encoded in the germline V gene, CDR1 is MNHNS while CDR2 is SASEGT. The CDR3 goes from the cysteine to the phenylalanine over 12 residues. Only CDR3 DNA remains: 36 bases, in frame from the first base. This TCR was sampled from a woman aged 40 to 50 with Graves' hyperthyroidism. The V and J segments used are TRBV6-1 and TRBJ1-2; too little of a D gene remains to name it. The sequencing input was blood. The CDR3 protein is CASSTLQSGYTF. Here is the DNA: TGTGCCAGCAGTACCCTCCAGTCCGGCTACACCTTC.